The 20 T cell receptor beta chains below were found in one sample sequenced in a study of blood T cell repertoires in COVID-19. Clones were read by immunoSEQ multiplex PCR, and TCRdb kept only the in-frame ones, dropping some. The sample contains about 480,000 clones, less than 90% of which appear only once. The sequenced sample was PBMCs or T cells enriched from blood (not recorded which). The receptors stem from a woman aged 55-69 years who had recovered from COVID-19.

CDR3 coding DNA: TGTGCCAGCGATAAGGGGAGGGAGCAGTACTTC. This translates into CASDKGREQYF. The V call is TRBV6-5, the J call TRBJ2-7; tentatively, D is TRBD2 (6 bases). This CDR3 has 11 residues. The V and J ends lost 8 bases and 7 bases respectively, with 12 bases between them. Germline V CDR1 and CDR2: MNHEY, SVGAGI.

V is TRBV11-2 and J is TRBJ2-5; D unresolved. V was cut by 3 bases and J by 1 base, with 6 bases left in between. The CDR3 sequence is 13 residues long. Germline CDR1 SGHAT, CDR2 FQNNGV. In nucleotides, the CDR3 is TGTGCCAGCAGCTTGAGTATCCAAGAGACCCAGTACTTC. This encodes CASSLSIQETQYF.

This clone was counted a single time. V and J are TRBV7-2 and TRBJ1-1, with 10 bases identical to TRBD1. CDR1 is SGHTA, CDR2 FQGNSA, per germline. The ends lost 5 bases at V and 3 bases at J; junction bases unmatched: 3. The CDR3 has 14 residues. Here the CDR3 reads CASSDRGQYTEAFF. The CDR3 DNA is TGTGCCAGCAGCGACAGGGGGCAGTACACTGAAGCTTTCTTT.

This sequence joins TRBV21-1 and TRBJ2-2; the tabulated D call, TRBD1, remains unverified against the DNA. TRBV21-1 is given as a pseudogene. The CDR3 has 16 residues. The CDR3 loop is CASSPGHTMNTGELFF. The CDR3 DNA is TGTGCCAGCAGCCCCGGACATACCATGAACACCGGGGAGCTGTTTTTT.

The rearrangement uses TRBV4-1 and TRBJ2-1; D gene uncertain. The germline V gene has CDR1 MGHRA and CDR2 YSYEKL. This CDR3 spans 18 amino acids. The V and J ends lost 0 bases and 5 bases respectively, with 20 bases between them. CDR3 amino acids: CASSQDFFEVLIDNEQFF. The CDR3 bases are TGCGCCAGCAGCCAAGATTTTTTCGAGGTTTTAATCGACAATGAGCAGTTCTTC.

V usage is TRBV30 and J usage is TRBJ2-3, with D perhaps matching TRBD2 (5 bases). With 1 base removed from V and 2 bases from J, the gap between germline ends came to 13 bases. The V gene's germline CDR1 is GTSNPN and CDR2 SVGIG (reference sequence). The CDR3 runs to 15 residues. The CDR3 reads CAWSGARRFTDTQYF. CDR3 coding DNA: TGTGCCTGGAGTGGAGCCCGGAGGTTCACAGATACGCAGTATTTT.

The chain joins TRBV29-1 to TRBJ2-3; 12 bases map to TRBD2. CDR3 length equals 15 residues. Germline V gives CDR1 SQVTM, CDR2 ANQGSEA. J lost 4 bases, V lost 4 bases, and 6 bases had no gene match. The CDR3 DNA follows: TGCAGCGTTGTGGGCCTAGCGGGGGGGCCAGATACGCAGTATTTT. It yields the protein CSVVGLAGGPDTQYF.

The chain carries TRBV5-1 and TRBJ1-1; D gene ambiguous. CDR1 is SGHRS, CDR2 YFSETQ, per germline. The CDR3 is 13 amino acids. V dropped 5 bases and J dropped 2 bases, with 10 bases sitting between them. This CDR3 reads CASRVGGNTEAFF. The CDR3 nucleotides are TGCGCCAGCAGGGTTGGAGGAAACACTGAAGCTTTCTTT.

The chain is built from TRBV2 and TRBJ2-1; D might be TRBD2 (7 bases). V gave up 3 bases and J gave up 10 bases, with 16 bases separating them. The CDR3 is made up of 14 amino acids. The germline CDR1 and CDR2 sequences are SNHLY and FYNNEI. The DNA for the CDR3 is TGTGCCAGCAGTGATATGGGAGGGGGGGGAGAGCAGTTCTTC. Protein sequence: CASSDMGGGGEQFF. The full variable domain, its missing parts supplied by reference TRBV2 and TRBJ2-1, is EPEVTQTPSHQVTQMGQEVILRCVPISNHLYFYWYRQILGQKVEFLVSFYNNEISEKSEIFDDQFSVERPDGSNFTLKIRSTKLEDSAMYFCASSDMGGGGEQFFGPGTRLTVL.

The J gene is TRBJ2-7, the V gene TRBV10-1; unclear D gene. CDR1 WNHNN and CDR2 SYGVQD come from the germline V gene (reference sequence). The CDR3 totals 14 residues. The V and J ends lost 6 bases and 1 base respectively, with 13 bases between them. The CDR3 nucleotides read TGCGCCAGCAGGGCCTCCACAATTTCCTACGAGCAGTACGTC. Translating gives CASRASTISYEQYV.

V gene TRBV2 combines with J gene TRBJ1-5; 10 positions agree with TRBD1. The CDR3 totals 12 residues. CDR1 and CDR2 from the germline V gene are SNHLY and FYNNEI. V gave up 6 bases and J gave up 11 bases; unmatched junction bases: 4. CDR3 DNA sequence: TGTGCCAGCAGAGTGGACAGGGGGACCCAGCATTTT. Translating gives CASRVDRGTQHF.

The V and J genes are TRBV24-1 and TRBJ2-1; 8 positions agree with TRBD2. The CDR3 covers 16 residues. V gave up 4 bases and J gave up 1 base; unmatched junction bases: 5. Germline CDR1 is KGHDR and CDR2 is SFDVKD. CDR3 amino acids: CATSETRGGSYNEQFF. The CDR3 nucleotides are TGTGCCACCAGTGAAACTCGGGGGGGATCCTACAATGAGCAGTTCTTC.

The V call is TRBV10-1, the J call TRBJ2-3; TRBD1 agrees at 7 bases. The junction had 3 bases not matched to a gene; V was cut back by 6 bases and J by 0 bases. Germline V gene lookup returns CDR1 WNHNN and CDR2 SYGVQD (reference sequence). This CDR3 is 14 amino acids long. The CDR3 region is CASSDRASTDTQYF. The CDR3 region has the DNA TGCGCCAGCAGCGACAGGGCTAGCACAGATACGCAGTATTTT.

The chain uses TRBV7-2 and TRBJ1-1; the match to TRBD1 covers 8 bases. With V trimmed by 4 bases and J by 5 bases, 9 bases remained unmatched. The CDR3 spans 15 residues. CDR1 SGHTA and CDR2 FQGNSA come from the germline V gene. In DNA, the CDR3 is TGTGCCAGCAGCTCAGGACAGGGAGTAAGGACTGAAGCTTTCTTT. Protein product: CASSSGQGVRTEAFF.

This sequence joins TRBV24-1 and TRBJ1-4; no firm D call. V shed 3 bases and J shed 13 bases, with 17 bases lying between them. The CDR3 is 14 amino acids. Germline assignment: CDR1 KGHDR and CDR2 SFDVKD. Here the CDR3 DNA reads TGTGCCACCAGTGATGCACGCGGGTCTTCAGGACTGTTTTTT. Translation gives CATSDARGSSGLFF.

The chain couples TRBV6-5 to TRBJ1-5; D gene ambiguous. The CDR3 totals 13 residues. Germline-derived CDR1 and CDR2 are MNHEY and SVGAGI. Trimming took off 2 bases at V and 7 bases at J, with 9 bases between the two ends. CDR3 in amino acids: CASSYVPQQPQHF. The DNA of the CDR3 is TGTGCCAGCAGTTACGTCCCACAGCAGCCCCAGCATTTT.

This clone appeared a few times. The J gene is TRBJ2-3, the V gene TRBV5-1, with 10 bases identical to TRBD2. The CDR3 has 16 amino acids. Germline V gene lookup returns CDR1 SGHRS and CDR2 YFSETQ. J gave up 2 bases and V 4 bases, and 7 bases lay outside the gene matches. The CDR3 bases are TGCGCCAGCAGCGTGGGACTAGCGTTACACACAGATACGCAGTATTTT. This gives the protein CASSVGLALHTDTQYF.

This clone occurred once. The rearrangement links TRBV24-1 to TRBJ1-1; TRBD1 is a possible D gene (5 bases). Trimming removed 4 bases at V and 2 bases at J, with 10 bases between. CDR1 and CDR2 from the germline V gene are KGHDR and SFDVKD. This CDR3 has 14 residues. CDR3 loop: CATSDPGLNTEAFF. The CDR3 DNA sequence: TGTGCCACCAGTGACCCGGGACTCAACACTGAAGCTTTCTTT.

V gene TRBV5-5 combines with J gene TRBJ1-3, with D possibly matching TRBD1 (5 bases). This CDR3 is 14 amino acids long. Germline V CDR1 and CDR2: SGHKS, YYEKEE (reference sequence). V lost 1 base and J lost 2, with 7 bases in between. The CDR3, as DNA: TGTGCCAGCAGCTTGCAGGGAACTGGAAACACCATATATTTT. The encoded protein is CASSLQGTGNTIYF.

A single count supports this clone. CDR3 nucleotide sequence: TGTGCCAGCAGTTTGGGGACAGGGGGCTACACCTTC. Its protein product is CASSLGTGGYTF. The chain couples TRBV12-3 or TRBV12-4 to TRBJ1-2; 9 bases line up with TRBD1. J lost 8 bases, V lost 3 bases, and 1 base had no gene match. CDR3 size: 12 residues.